Sequencing of this T cell receptor (beta chain) was carried out in a study of T-cell memory formation after mild COVID-19. TCRdb used MiXCR to reprocess the 5' RACE reads, holding one entry per CDR3 protein. The table lists about 470,000 distinct CDR3 sequences, nearly 25% of them singletons, with about an eighth in the top ten. Sequences were obtained from PBMCs or a T cell subset sorted from them (not recorded which). This TCR was recovered from an adult woman who had mild COVID-19 (a few samples of this study predate the infection). Cell type and time point are not known.

CDR3 DNA: TGCGCCAGCAGCTTGGCCGGATTCTGGACAGGGGGCGGAGGGGGCTCCTACAATGAGCAGTTCTTC. It translates to CASSLAGFWTGGGGGSYNEQFF. J is TRBJ2-1 and V is TRBV5-1, with 11 positions matching TRBD1. CDR1 is SGHRS, CDR2 YFSETQ, per germline. This CDR3 comprises 22 residues. The J segment lost 0 bases and the V segment lost 0 bases, leaving 17 bases of the junction unmatched.